Below, one TCR beta chain is given with its context. The target antigen is unknown. This sample was taken from a study of T cell responses to AZD1222 COVID-19 vaccine. Points from the study as a whole: Females made up more of the donors, who were largely white British, and clonal diversity may have come out too low.

Clones were sequenced by immunoSEQ multiplex PCR, and TCRdb holds only the in-frame ones, with some missing. The sample has about 150,000 clones, around 85% seen once. Trimming removed 2 bases from V and 8 bases from J; junction bases left unmatched: 7. In germline, CDR1 is SGDLS, CDR2 YYNGEE. The CDR3 has 14 residues. Sample: peripheral blood, taken on day 0 of MenACWY control vaccination. This clonotype was sampled from an adult in good health. The J gene is TRBJ2-1, the V gene TRBV9; TRBD2 matches at 7 bases. CDR3 region: CASSVGGSGDEQFF. The CDR3 DNA reads as TGTGCCAGCAGCGTCGGGGGGTCGGGCGATGAGCAGTTCTTC.